This TCR beta chain was sequenced in a study of T cell responses to AZD1222 COVID-19 vaccine. In the study overall: Analysis merged second doses at about 4 or about 12 weeks. Whole-study findings and limits: Clonal diversity was possibly underestimated, and white British individuals and females predominated among donors.

Concerning this clone: Its target is unknown.

The CDR3 totals 16 residues. Trimming left V 2 bases short and J 3 bases short, with 16 bases between. Germline V gives CDR1 MNHEY, CDR2 SMNVEV (reference sequence). Some clones are missing from TCRdb's copy, which holds only in-frame ones; the method was immunoSEQ multiplex PCR. Among 200,000 or so clones listed, 94% were seen once. The sequence was collected from an adult in good health. This specimen was peripheral blood, taken on day 0 of AZD1222 vaccination. The chain recombines TRBV27 with TRBJ1-2, with D possibly matching TRBD1 (6 bases). The CDR3 coding sequence is TGTGCCAGCAGTTTACTAAGGGACCCAGGGGACTATGGCTACACCTTC. Translation: CASSLLRDPGDYGYTF.